The 20 T cell receptor beta chains listed next were all sequenced from one sample in a study of CD8+CD57+ T cells in acquired aplastic anemia. The study profiled TCR beta VDJ and CDR3 using genomic DNA as template. TCRdb re-called the reads through MiXCR, storing one row per CDR3 protein. Among 120,000 or so distinct CDR3 sequences listed, 48% were seen once. Input material: sorted CD4+, CD8+, or CD8+CD57+ T cells (not recorded which) from PBMCs. Receptors originate from a human donor in good health, serving as a control.

The V gene is TRBV7-2, the J gene TRBJ2-7; the D gene is possibly TRBD1 (6 bases). This CDR3 is built from 15 residues. Trimming took off 5 bases at V and 5 bases at J, with 19 bases between the two ends. Per the germline V gene, CDR1 is SGHTA and CDR2 is FQGNSA. The CDR3 loop reads CASSPEQGITHEQYF. The CDR3 nucleotides are TGTGCCAGCAGCCCCGAACAGGGTATCACCCACGAGCAGTACTTC. The variable domain in full, with the rest retrieved from reference TRBV7-2 and TRBJ2-7, is GAGVSQSPSNKVTEKGKDVELRCDPISGHTALYWYRQSLGQGLEFLIYFQGNSAPDKSGLPSDRFSAERTGGSVSTLTIQRTQQEDSAVYLCASSPEQGITHEQYFGPGTRLTVT.

The CDR3 region is CASGLAGGQETQYF. DNA for the CDR3: TGTGCCAGCGGACTGGCGGGGGGCCAAGAGACCCAGTACTTC. The chain is built from TRBV7-2 and TRBJ2-5; 8 positions match TRBD2. This CDR3 region has 14 residues. Germline loops: CDR1 SGHTA, CDR2 FQGNSA. The V segment lost 8 bases and the J segment 1 base; nucleotides outside the gene matches: 6.

A single count supports this clonotype. The rearrangement links TRBV2 to TRBJ1-6; weak D call: TRBD1 (5 bases). Germline-derived CDR1 and CDR2 are SNHLY and FYNNEI. V lost 8 bases and J lost 2, with 7 bases in between. This CDR3 region has 13 residues. CDR3 DNA: TGTGCCAGCGGGGGAGCCTATAATTCACCCCTCCACTTT. Translating it yields CASGGAYNSPLHF.

Remarks on this clonotype: The germline gene is not matched at one end of the junction; a read error may be the cause. This chain joins TRBV2 and TRBJ2-3, with D uncertain. The V gene's germline CDR1 is SNHLY and CDR2 FYNNEI. CDR3 length: 17 amino acids. CDR3 in amino acids: CASSGERQLPGTDTQYF. CDR3 DNA sequence: TGTGCCAGCAGTGGAGAGAGGCAGCTGCCAGGCACAGATACGCAGTACTTT.

This chain connects TRBV7-2 to TRBJ1-1; 8 bases are shared with TRBD1. Germline lookup yields CDR1 SGHTA and CDR2 FQGNSA. CDR3 length: 13 amino acids. V dropped 3 bases and J dropped 6; count of bases not matched to a gene: 3. The CDR3 nucleotides are TGTGCCAGCAGCTTCACACAGGGGGCTGAAGCTTTCTTT. Translation: CASSFTQGAEAFF.

This clonotype has just one count. The chain is built from TRBV20-1 and TRBJ1-6; D is possibly TRBD1 (5 bases). CDR1 is DFQATT and CDR2 is SNEGSKA in the germline V gene (reference sequence). Trimming removed 5 bases at V and 7 bases at J, with 12 bases between. There are 13 residues in the CDR3. This CDR3 is CSAGREGNSPLHF. The CDR3 DNA is TGCAGTGCTGGCAGGGAAGGAAATTCACCCCTCCACTTT.

The chain is built from TRBV15 and TRBJ1-4, with D possibly being TRBD1 (5 bases). V lost 1 base, J lost 8 bases, and 14 bases lay in between. CDR3 length: 15 amino acids. Germline V CDR1 and CDR2: LNHNV, YYDKDF (reference sequence). The DNA for the CDR3 is TGTGCCACCAGCAGAGTCTCCGGGACTCGGGAAAAACTGTTTTTT. Translation gives CATSRVSGTREKLFF. Filled out from reference TRBV15 and TRBJ1-4, the complete variable domain reads DAMVIQNPRYQVTQFGKPVTLSCSQTLNHNVMYWYQQKSSQAPKLLFHYYDKDFNNEADTPDNFQSRRPNTSFCFLDIRSPGLGDTAMYLCATSRVSGTREKLFFGSGTQLSVL.

This clonotype turned up a few times. The chain uses TRBV10-3 and TRBJ2-7, with D possibly being TRBD1 (5 bases). The CDR3 spans 13 residues. The V gene lost 4 bases and the J gene lost 6 bases, with 13 bases spanning the gap. Per germline, CDR1 ENHRY and CDR2 SYGVKD. The CDR3 spells CAISAHRTPEQYF. The CDR3 region has the DNA TGTGCCATCAGTGCACACAGGACCCCCGAGCAGTACTTC.

As regards this clonotype: Compared with germline, one end of the junction differs, possibly owing to a read error. The V and J genes are TRBV2 and TRBJ1-2, with D maybe TRBD1 (5 bases). The germline CDR1 and CDR2 sequences are SNHLY and FYNNEI. CDR3 size: 12 residues. CDR3 sequence: CASSVVGVGYTF. CDR3 bases: TGTGCCAGCAGCGTAGTAGGGGTTGGCTATACCTTC.

This clonotype was counted many times. The chain links TRBV6-5 to TRBJ1-5; no clear D. Trimming took off 2 bases at V and 0 bases at J, with 8 bases between the two ends. The V gene's germline CDR1 is MNHEY and CDR2 SVGAGI. This CDR3 comprises 15 residues. The CDR3 nucleotides are TGTGCCAGCAGTTACGGGGTAAATAGCAATCAGCCCCAGCATTTT. The encoded protein is CASSYGVNSNQPQHF.

The chain has TRBV2 and TRBJ2-2; D not resolved. The CDR3 consists of 13 residues. V was trimmed by 6 bases and J by 4 bases, leaving 9 bases between them. Germline assignment: CDR1 SNHLY and CDR2 FYNNEI. The CDR3 DNA sequence: TGTGCCAGCAGCTTAGCTCCCACCGGGGAGCTGTTTTTT. Amino acid sequence: CASSLAPTGELFF.

This clonotype appeared a few times. As DNA, the CDR3 is TGTGCCAGCAGGGGCAGGACTGTAGAGCAGTACTTC. Amino acid sequence: CASRGRTVEQYF. This chain links TRBV25-1 with TRBJ2-7, with D possibly being TRBD2 (5 bases). The germline gives CDR1 MGHDK, CDR2 SYGVNS. Trimming cost V 6 bases and J 7 bases, with 13 bases left between them. The CDR3 consists of 12 residues.

The rearrangement uses TRBV7-6 and TRBJ1-3, with D hard to call. The CDR3 has 13 residues. Trimming shortened V by 2 bases and J by 5 bases, and 7 bases separated the two germline ends. Germline lookup yields CDR1 SGHVS and CDR2 FNYEAQ. CDR3 bases: TGTGCCAGCAGCTTATCTACTCGAAACACCATATATTTT. Residues: CASSLSTRNTIYF.

This clonotype was counted at least ten times. The chain joins TRBV7-2 to TRBJ2-2; D gene unclear. CDR1 is SGHTA and CDR2 is FQGNSA in the germline V gene. The CDR3 has 12 residues. Trimming cost V 1 base and J 6 bases, with 3 bases left between them. This chain's CDR3 is CASSLVSGELFF. The CDR3 nucleotides are TGTGCCAGCAGCTTAGTTTCCGGGGAGCTGTTTTTT. Supplemented by reference TRBV7-2 and TRBJ2-2, the full variable domain reads GAGVSQSPSNKVTEKGKDVELRCDPISGHTALYWYRQSLGQGLEFLIYFQGNSAPDKSGLPSDRFSAERTGGSVSTLTIQRTQQEDSAVYLCASSLVSGELFFGEGSRLTVL.

This clonotype was seen repeatedly, ten times or more. The chain is built from TRBV7-9 and TRBJ1-2; D may be TRBD1 (5 bases). The V gene lost 5 bases and the J gene lost 2 bases, with 12 bases spanning the gap. CDR1 and CDR2 (germline): SEHNR, FQNEAQ (reference sequence). This CDR3 has 14 residues. In nucleotides, the CDR3 is TGTGCCAGCAGCACCGGGACTCAGAACTATGGCTACACCTTC. Translating gives CASSTGTQNYGYTF. The variable domain in full, completed from reference TRBV7-9 and TRBJ1-2, reads DTGVSQNPRHKITKRGQNVTFRCDPISEHNRLYWYRQTLGQGPEFLTYFQNEAQLEKSRLLSDRFSAERPKGSFSTLEIQRTEQGDSAMYLCASSTGTQNYGYTFGSGTRLTVV.

The chain recombines TRBV12-3 or TRBV12-4 with TRBJ1-2, with D maybe TRBD1 (5 bases). Trimming stripped 5 bases from V and 7 bases from J, with 17 bases between. The CDR3 runs 14 residues. The CDR3 nucleotides read TGTGCCAGCAGTCAAGACCAACTTAGGGGTGGCTACACCTTC. It codes for CASSQDQLRGGYTF.

There are many counts of this clonotype. The gene calls are TRBV9 and TRBJ1-6, with a possible D match to TRBD1 (6 bases). The CDR3 runs to 14 residues. Germline assignment: CDR1 SGDLS and CDR2 YYNGEE. Trimming shortened V by 0 bases and J by 9 bases, and 10 bases separated the two germline ends. The CDR3 DNA reads as TGTGCCAGCAGCGTAGGCAGGGGTGCTTCACCCCTCCACTTT. Translated, it gives CASSVGRGASPLHF. Drawing the rest from reference TRBV9 and TRBJ1-6, the complete variable domain is DSGVTQTPKHLITATGQRVTLRCSPRSGDLSVYWYQQSLDQGLQFLIQYYNGEERAKGNILERFSAQQFPDLHSELNLSSLELGDSALYFCASSVGRGASPLHFGNGTRLTVT.

The chain links TRBV7-8 to TRBJ2-7; 9 bases are shared with TRBD1. J lost 2 bases, V lost 1 base, and 6 bases had no gene match. The V gene's germline CDR1 is SGHVS and CDR2 FQNEAQ. The CDR3 sequence is 16 residues long. In DNA, the CDR3 is TGTGCCAGCAGCTTAGGCCCCACAGGGGGCACCTACGAGCAGTACTTC. Protein: CASSLGPTGGTYEQYF.

The sample holds many counts of this clonotype. This chain links TRBV7-9 with TRBJ1-4; D gene ambiguous. This CDR3 is 15 amino acids long. CDR1 SEHNR and CDR2 FQNEAQ come from the germline V gene (reference sequence). The germline V and J ends were trimmed by 3 bases and 0 bases, with 8 bases remaining between them. The CDR3 sequence: CASSLRAATNEKLFF. The CDR3 DNA reads as TGTGCCAGCAGCTTGAGGGCAGCAACTAATGAAAAACTGTTTTTT.

This clonotype was detected many times. V and J are TRBV19 and TRBJ1-2; 7 bases map to TRBD1. Per germline, CDR1 LNHDA and CDR2 SQIVND (reference sequence). The CDR3 extends over 16 amino acids. Trimming removed 5 bases from V and 7 bases from J; junction bases left unmatched: 16. The CDR3 nucleotides read TGTGCCAGTAGTCTAAACTCTCCCCTTACAGGGGTTGGCTACACCTTC. Residues: CASSLNSPLTGVGYTF.